The TCR beta chain described here comes from a study of T cell responses to AZD1222 COVID-19 vaccine. Sequenced by immunoSEQ multiplex PCR; TCRdb stores in-frame clones only, minus some. Of 160,000 or so clones in the sample, 90% were seen once. Trimming removed 3 bases at V and 3 bases at J, with 11 bases between. The CDR3 extends over 14 amino acids. Germline values: CDR1 SNHLY, CDR2 FYNNEI. General study findings and limits: At baseline, seropositivity was found in only a handful of AZD1222 recipients. The breadth and depth of Spike-specific TCRs increased once two AZD1222 doses had been given. White British ancestry dominated among donors, who included more females, and clonal diversity was possibly underestimated.

Remarks on this clone: Its antigen is unidentified.

The chain is built from TRBV2 and TRBJ2-5; TRBD1 is a possible D gene (5 bases). This sequence was found in an adult who received the AZD1222 COVID-19 vaccine. The source was peripheral blood, collected 28 days after the second AZD1222 dose. CDR3 residues: CASSESTGEETQYF. The CDR3 nucleotides read TGTGCCAGCAGTGAGTCTACAGGAGAAGAGACCCAGTACTTC.